Listed below are T cell receptor beta chains from one sample, sequenced in a study of spatial heterogeneity in lung cancer. TCRdb re-called the 5' RACE reads through MiXCR, storing one row per CDR3 protein. The table records about 15,000 distinct CDR3 sequences, 10% of them present only once. This sample comprised PBMCs, obtained at surgery. The receptors come from a male donor with early-stage non-small cell lung cancer. CDR3s include the opening cysteine and the closing phenylalanine or tryptophan. Expanded clones are given a class, and other clones once, few, many or no size at all.

CDR3: CATSDRRTGLETQYF; J: TRBJ2-5; size: few; V: TRBV24-1
CDR3: CASSQGTGMRDEQYF; J: TRBJ2-7; size: many; V: TRBV3-1
CDR3: CASSLARGRQETQYF; J: TRBJ2-5; size: many; V: TRBV12-3/TRBV12-4
CDR3: CASSSVRQGSNEKLFF; J: TRBJ1-4; size: many; V: TRBV7-8
CDR3: CSVVADRYEQYF; J: TRBJ2-7; size: few; V: TRBV29-1
CDR3: CASSSPLSYEQYF; J: TRBJ2-7; size: many; V: TRBV27
CDR3: CASRLQGINEKLFF; J: TRBJ1-4; size: many; V: TRBV28
CDR3: CASRGDRDADTQYF; J: TRBJ2-3; size: few; V: TRBV2
CDR3: CATNGPANTGELFF; J: TRBJ2-2; size: many; V: TRBV24-1
CDR3: CASSFPQGPQHF; J: TRBJ1-5; size: many; V: TRBV7-9
CDR3: CASSDGTEETQYF; J: TRBJ2-5; size: -; V: TRBV13
CDR3: CAPLVRENEQYF; J: TRBJ2-7; size: medium-sized; V: TRBV7-3
CDR3: CASSSADRGLNTDTQYF; J: TRBJ2-3; size: medium-sized; V: TRBV7-9
CDR3: CASGWGPIKDSYEQYF; J: TRBJ2-7; size: large; V: TRBV2
CDR3: CSAPLGDNEQYF; J: TRBJ2-7; size: many; V: TRBV20-1
CDR3: CASTGGGTGELFF; J: TRBJ2-2; size: -; V: TRBV14
CDR3: CASSQRANTEAFF; J: TRBJ1-1; size: many; V: TRBV14
CDR3: CASSQPSGNEQFF; J: TRBJ2-1; size: many; V: TRBV16
CDR3: CASSQGTEAFF; J: TRBJ1-1; size: many; V: TRBV6-2/TRBV6-3
CDR3: CASSLIPGGGRDEQFF; J: TRBJ2-1; size: -; V: TRBV7-2
CDR3: CSASPTGANTGELFF; J: TRBJ2-2; size: many; V: TRBV29-1
CDR3: CAARAGRNSPLHF; J: TRBJ1-6; size: medium-sized; V: TRBV7-8
CDR3: CSADPGLAGGATDTQYF; J: TRBJ2-3; size: few; V: TRBV20-1
CDR3: CSAYQTSGIYEQYF; J: TRBJ2-7; size: many; V: TRBV20-1
CDR3: CSARNTEAFF; J: TRBJ1-1; size: -; V: TRBV29-1
CDR3: CASSIDPRDMDGYTF; J: TRBJ1-2; size: many; V: TRBV5-6
CDR3: CASSPGTRNRGSLFF; J: TRBJ2-2; size: many; V: TRBV7-9
CDR3: CASILYGYTF; J: TRBJ1-2; size: medium-sized; V: TRBV9